This T cell receptor beta chain was captured by sequencing in a study of memory CD4+ T cells and cytomegalovirus serostatus. Germline lookup yields CDR1 SGHDT and CDR2 YYEEEE. The CDR3 has 15 residues. The V gene end was trimmed by 4 bases and the J gene end by 2 bases; junction bases not matched to a gene: 9. The sort gate was single viable CD3+CD4+CD8-CD45RO+ cells for memory CD4+ T cells. Produced via immunoSEQ multiplex PCR; TCRdb's table is partial and in-frame only. The table lists 40,000 to 45,000 clones, over 60% of them singletons. The clonotype was recovered from an adult in good health and CMV-seronegative. The sequenced material came from memory CD4+ T cells from blood. The gene calls are TRBV5-6 and TRBJ2-7, with 7 bases lining up with TRBD2. The CDR3 protein is CASSPWGLPAYEQYF. DNA for the CDR3: TGTGCCAGCAGCCCGTGGGGACTACCAGCCTACGAGCAGTACTTC.